A selection of T cell receptor beta chains follows, all from one sample in a study of cytomegalovirus exposure and HLA in healthy donors. Here immunoSEQ multiplex PCR was the method, and the copy in TCRdb shows in-frame clones only, minus some. Of approximately 75,000 clones detected, around 84% appear once; the ten largest clones hold approximately 17%. Sequencing was performed on PBMCs. The receptors come from a man aged 70 or older in good health and CMV-seropositive. CDR3s include the opening cysteine and the closing phenylalanine or tryptophan. A D gene is named only where the DNA matches it firmly. Expanded clones get a size class; other rows say once, few or many, or leave the size out.

clone_size: NA; d_call: TRBD1; v_call: TRBV7-3; j_call: TRBJ2-7; cdr3_nt: TGTGCCAGCAGCCAGCAGGGGGCGGGGGAGCAGTACTTC; cdr3_aa: CASSQQGAGEQYF
clone_size: NA; d_call: NA; v_call: TRBV29-1; j_call: TRBJ2-5; cdr3_nt: TGCAGCGTTGAAGATCTGGGGGGGGGCCGGGAGACCCAGTACTTC; cdr3_aa: CSVEDLGGGRETQYF
clone_size: once; d_call: TRBD1; v_call: TRBV7-9; j_call: TRBJ1-5; cdr3_nt: TGTGCCAGCAGCTTAGAGAGATCAGGGGGCTCAGAGCCCCAGCATTTT; cdr3_aa: CASSLERSGGSEPQHF
clone_size: NA; d_call: NA; v_call: TRBV5-1; j_call: TRBJ2-1; cdr3_nt: TGCGCCAGCAGCTTGGAGGCCCTAGGAGGCTCCTACAATGAGCAGTTCTTC; cdr3_aa: CASSLEALGGSYNEQFF
clone_size: NA; d_call: TRBD2; v_call: TRBV4-1; j_call: TRBJ2-3; cdr3_nt: TGCGCCAGCAGCCAAGGGGCGGGAGGGCCTGTAGATACGCAGTATTTT; cdr3_aa: CASSQGAGGPVDTQYF
clone_size: NA; d_call: TRBD2; v_call: TRBV6-5; j_call: TRBJ2-1; cdr3_nt: TGTGCCAGCAGTCCATCCGGGACTAAGAGCAATGAGCAGTTCTTC; cdr3_aa: CASSPSGTKSNEQFF
clone_size: once; d_call: TRBD2; v_call: TRBV19; j_call: TRBJ2-3; cdr3_nt: TGTGCCAGTAGTATGGTAGCGGGAAGCACAGATACGCAGTATTTT; cdr3_aa: CASSMVAGSTDTQYF
clone_size: NA; d_call: NA; v_call: TRBV6-5; j_call: TRBJ2-6; cdr3_nt: TGTGCCAGCACCTCCCAGGGCGGTGGGGCCAACGTCCTGACTTTC; cdr3_aa: CASTSQGGGANVLTF
clone_size: NA; d_call: NA; v_call: TRBV5-1; j_call: TRBJ1-4; cdr3_nt: TGCGCCAGCAGCTTTGGCGGATATAATGAAAAACTGTTTTTT; cdr3_aa: CASSFGGYNEKLFF
clone_size: NA; d_call: TRBD1; v_call: TRBV29-1; j_call: TRBJ1-4; cdr3_nt: TGCAGCGTGGGAATTACAGGGGGTATTAATGAAAAACTGTTTTTT; cdr3_aa: CSVGITGGINEKLFF
clone_size: NA; d_call: NA; v_call: TRBV10-3; j_call: TRBJ2-7; cdr3_nt: TGTGCCATCAGTGACAGATCCTACGAGCAGTACTTC; cdr3_aa: CAISDRSYEQYF
clone_size: NA; d_call: TRBD1; v_call: TRBV7-2; j_call: TRBJ2-7; cdr3_nt: TGTGCCAGCAGCCCAGACAGGGTAGGCGAGCAGTACTTC; cdr3_aa: CASSPDRVGEQYF
clone_size: NA; d_call: TRBD1; v_call: TRBV4-1; j_call: TRBJ1-6; cdr3_nt: TGCGCCAGCAGCCAAGTGGTGGACAGGGGCAATTCACCCCTCCACTTT; cdr3_aa: CASSQVVDRGNSPLHF
clone_size: NA; d_call: TRBD2; v_call: TRBV5-1; j_call: TRBJ2-4; cdr3_nt: TGCGCCAGCAGCGTGGGACTAGCGGGAGGGAGGTACTTC; cdr3_aa: CASSVGLAGGRYF
clone_size: NA; d_call: TRBD2; v_call: TRBV19; j_call: TRBJ2-3; cdr3_nt: TGTGCCAGCAAGCGGGGGGGTATCGCAGATACGCAGTATTTT; cdr3_aa: CASKRGGIADTQYF
clone_size: NA; d_call: NA; v_call: TRBV2; j_call: TRBJ1-2; cdr3_nt: TGTGCCAGCTGGGGGCTACCTGGCTACACCTTC; cdr3_aa: CASWGLPGYTF
clone_size: NA; d_call: NA; v_call: TRBV7-8; j_call: TRBJ2-5; cdr3_nt: TGTGCCAGCAGCCCCGGGGTACTAGCTCAAGAGACCCAGTACTTC; cdr3_aa: CASSPGVLAQETQYF
clone_size: NA; d_call: NA; v_call: TRBV2; j_call: TRBJ1-5; cdr3_nt: TGTGCCAGCAGTACAGGGAATGAGGCTCAGCCCCAGCATTTT; cdr3_aa: CASSTGNEAQPQHF
clone_size: NA; d_call: TRBD1; v_call: TRBV2; j_call: TRBJ1-2; cdr3_nt: TGTGCCAGCGGACGAGGGACAGGGAGCTATGGCTACACCTTC; cdr3_aa: CASGRGTGSYGYTF
clone_size: NA; d_call: TRBD1; v_call: TRBV19; j_call: TRBJ2-7; cdr3_nt: TGTGCCAGTAGCCCCGGGACAGGGACTACTTTCCTCAGCTTC; cdr3_aa: CASSPGTGTTFLSF
clone_size: once; d_call: NA; v_call: TRBV6-5; j_call: TRBJ1-3; cdr3_nt: TGTGCCAGCAGTTTGACGGGGTTTAGCTCTGGAAACACCATATATTTT; cdr3_aa: CASSLTGFSSGNTIYF
clone_size: NA; d_call: TRBD2; v_call: TRBV7-9; j_call: TRBJ2-7; cdr3_nt: TGTGCCAGCAGCCTAGCGGGGGGGATATACGAGCAGTACTTC; cdr3_aa: CASSLAGGIYEQYF
clone_size: NA; d_call: NA; v_call: TRBV30; j_call: TRBJ1-2; cdr3_nt: TGTGCCTGGAGTGTACTCGGCTATGGCTACACCTTC; cdr3_aa: CAWSVLGYGYTF
clone_size: NA; d_call: NA; v_call: TRBV5-1; j_call: TRBJ1-3; cdr3_nt: TGCGCCAGCAGCTTGGCGGGCCTCCGAGGGGGAAACACCATATATTTT; cdr3_aa: CASSLAGLRGGNTIYF
clone_size: NA; d_call: NA; v_call: TRBV5-1; j_call: TRBJ2-7; cdr3_nt: TGCGCCAGCAGCTTGACCCGGGACTCCTACGAGCAGTACTTC; cdr3_aa: CASSLTRDSYEQYF
clone_size: NA; d_call: NA; v_call: TRBV15; j_call: TRBJ2-3; cdr3_nt: TGTGCCACCAGTACGGGGGTTACAGATACGCAGTATTTT; cdr3_aa: CATSTGVTDTQYF
clone_size: NA; d_call: TRBD1; v_call: TRBV28; j_call: TRBJ2-5; cdr3_nt: TGTGCCAGCAGTACGACAGGGGGAGGTGAGACCCAGTACTTC; cdr3_aa: CASSTTGGGETQYF
clone_size: NA; d_call: NA; v_call: TRBV5-4; j_call: TRBJ2-7; cdr3_nt: TGTGCCAGCAGCTTTGGAGGGGAACGCGAGCAGTACTTC; cdr3_aa: CASSFGGEREQYF
clone_size: NA; d_call: NA; v_call: TRBV2; j_call: TRBJ2-7; cdr3_nt: TGTGCCAGCAGTGGGGAGTACGAGCAGTACTTC; cdr3_aa: CASSGEYEQYF
clone_size: NA; d_call: TRBD2; v_call: TRBV2; j_call: TRBJ2-7; cdr3_nt: TGTGCCAGCAGTGCACAGGCTGGGACTAGCGGGAGAATCTACGAGCAGTACTTC; cdr3_aa: CASSAQAGTSGRIYEQYF
clone_size: NA; d_call: TRBD1; v_call: TRBV29-1; j_call: TRBJ2-7; cdr3_nt: TGCAGCGTTGTCCGACAGGGGATATACGAGCAGTACTTC; cdr3_aa: CSVVRQGIYEQYF
clone_size: NA; d_call: NA; v_call: TRBV7-9; j_call: TRBJ2-1; cdr3_nt: TGTTCCAGCAGCTTAGTGGTCGGGGAGCAGTTCTTC; cdr3_aa: CSSSLVVGEQFF
clone_size: NA; d_call: NA; v_call: TRBV6-4; j_call: TRBJ1-1; cdr3_nt: TGTGCCAGCAGTGACACGGAACAGGGTGCAGGCACTGAAGCTTTCTTT; cdr3_aa: CASSDTEQGAGTEAFF
clone_size: NA; d_call: TRBD1; v_call: TRBV6-1; j_call: TRBJ1-6; cdr3_nt: TGTGCCAGCAGTGAATTGGACAGGCCGGGGTCACCCCTCCACTTT; cdr3_aa: CASSELDRPGSPLHF
clone_size: NA; d_call: NA; v_call: TRBV4-2; j_call: TRBJ2-6; cdr3_nt: TGTGCCAGCAGCCAAGTGGTAGCCTCTGGGGCCAACGTCCTGACTTTC; cdr3_aa: CASSQVVASGANVLTF
clone_size: NA; d_call: TRBD1; v_call: TRBV18; j_call: TRBJ2-2; cdr3_nt: TGTGCCAGCTCACCACCAGGGACAGGTCCCACCGGGGAGCTGTTTTTT; cdr3_aa: CASSPPGTGPTGELFF
clone_size: NA; d_call: NA; v_call: TRBV4-2; j_call: TRBJ2-7; cdr3_nt: TGTGCCAGCAGCCAAGAGGTTGTTAGACTAAGCTCCTACGAGCAGTACTTC; cdr3_aa: CASSQEVVRLSSYEQYF
clone_size: NA; d_call: TRBD1; v_call: TRBV28; j_call: TRBJ1-3; cdr3_nt: TGTGCCAGCAGTTCGGGACAGAGGACTGGAAACACCATATATTTT; cdr3_aa: CASSSGQRTGNTIYF
clone_size: NA; d_call: TRBD1; v_call: TRBV6-5; j_call: TRBJ2-7; cdr3_nt: TGTGCCAGCAGTTACACGGACAGGATCCACGAGCAGTACTTC; cdr3_aa: CASSYTDRIHEQYF
clone_size: NA; d_call: TRBD1; v_call: TRBV23-1; j_call: TRBJ1-1; cdr3_nt: TGCGCCAGCAGTCAATCCGGCGGGACAGAGACGAACACTGAAGCTTTCTTT; cdr3_aa: CASSQSGGTETNTEAFF
clone_size: NA; d_call: TRBD1; v_call: TRBV4-3; j_call: TRBJ2-4; cdr3_nt: TGCGCCAGCAGCCAAGATGCGCTGGGGCAGGGGGCATTCAAAAACATTCAGTACTTC; cdr3_aa: CASSQDALGQGAFKNIQYF
clone_size: NA; d_call: TRBD2; v_call: TRBV10-3; j_call: TRBJ2-4; cdr3_nt: TGTGCCATCAGCCCGGGGACAGGGAGGTTGGTAGCGGGAGGGCCGACCAAAAACATTCAGTACTTC; cdr3_aa: CAISPGTGRLVAGGPTKNIQYF
clone_size: NA; d_call: NA; v_call: TRBV4-3; j_call: TRBJ2-7; cdr3_nt: TGCGCCAGCAGCCAAACGGCGACTAGGGGTTACGAGCAGTACTTC; cdr3_aa: CASSQTATRGYEQYF
clone_size: NA; d_call: TRBD2; v_call: TRBV5-1; j_call: TRBJ2-7; cdr3_nt: TGCGCCAGCAGCTCCCAGGGAGCGGGGAACTCCTACGAGCAGTACTTC; cdr3_aa: CASSSQGAGNSYEQYF
clone_size: NA; d_call: NA; v_call: TRBV7-9; j_call: TRBJ2-5; cdr3_nt: TGTGCCAGCAGCTTACGACAGGTTCAAGAGACCCAGTACTTC; cdr3_aa: CASSLRQVQETQYF
clone_size: NA; d_call: NA; v_call: TRBV7-9; j_call: TRBJ1-1; cdr3_nt: TGTGCCAGCAGCAATACAGGGAACACTGAAGCTTTCTTT; cdr3_aa: CASSNTGNTEAFF
clone_size: NA; d_call: NA; v_call: TRBV10-3; j_call: TRBJ1-1; cdr3_nt: TGTGCCATCACCCCTTATGAGGGCATCTTGAGTGAAGCTTTCTTT; cdr3_aa: CAITPYEGILSEAFF
clone_size: NA; d_call: NA; v_call: TRBV19; j_call: TRBJ1-1; cdr3_nt: TGTGCCAGTAGTGCTCGCCCGATGGGGAGTACTGAAGCTTTCTTT; cdr3_aa: CASSARPMGSTEAFF
clone_size: NA; d_call: NA; v_call: TRBV29-1; j_call: TRBJ2-3; cdr3_nt: TGCAGCGTTGTTAGAGTCGCAGATACGCAGTATTTT; cdr3_aa: CSVVRVADTQYF
clone_size: NA; d_call: TRBD1; v_call: TRBV9; j_call: TRBJ2-1; cdr3_nt: TGTGCCAGCAGCTTATCTACCGGGACAGGGGGCCATGAGCAGTTCTTC; cdr3_aa: CASSLSTGTGGHEQFF
clone_size: NA; d_call: NA; v_call: TRBV11-1; j_call: TRBJ2-7; cdr3_nt: TGTGCCAGCAGCTTCGCCCGAGGTTACGAGCAGTACTTC; cdr3_aa: CASSFARGYEQYF
clone_size: NA; d_call: TRBD1; v_call: TRBV12-5; j_call: TRBJ1-1; cdr3_nt: TGTGCTAGTGCCAGGGGAGCAGGGGGTTCCACTGAAGCTTTCTTT; cdr3_aa: CASARGAGGSTEAFF
clone_size: once; d_call: NA; v_call: TRBV2; j_call: TRBJ2-5; cdr3_nt: TGTGCCAGCAGCAGGGAGGAGCAAGAGACCCAGTACTTC; cdr3_aa: CASSREEQETQYF
clone_size: NA; d_call: NA; v_call: TRBV7-2; j_call: TRBJ1-1; cdr3_nt: TGTGCCAGCAGCTTACGCAGGGTAATGAACACTGAAGCTTTCTTT; cdr3_aa: CASSLRRVMNTEAFF
clone_size: NA; d_call: NA; v_call: TRBV28; j_call: TRBJ1-1; cdr3_nt: TGTGCCAGCAGCTTGTTGAGCGATGAAGCTTTCTTT; cdr3_aa: CASSLLSDEAFF
clone_size: NA; d_call: TRBD1; v_call: TRBV28; j_call: TRBJ2-7; cdr3_nt: TGTGCCAGCAGAACACCCCGGGACAGGGGGCCCCACGAGCAGTACTTC; cdr3_aa: CASRTPRDRGPHEQYF
clone_size: NA; d_call: NA; v_call: TRBV10-3; j_call: TRBJ2-7; cdr3_nt: TGTGCCATCAGTGAGCCTCCCGCCTACGAGCAGTACTTC; cdr3_aa: CAISEPPAYEQYF